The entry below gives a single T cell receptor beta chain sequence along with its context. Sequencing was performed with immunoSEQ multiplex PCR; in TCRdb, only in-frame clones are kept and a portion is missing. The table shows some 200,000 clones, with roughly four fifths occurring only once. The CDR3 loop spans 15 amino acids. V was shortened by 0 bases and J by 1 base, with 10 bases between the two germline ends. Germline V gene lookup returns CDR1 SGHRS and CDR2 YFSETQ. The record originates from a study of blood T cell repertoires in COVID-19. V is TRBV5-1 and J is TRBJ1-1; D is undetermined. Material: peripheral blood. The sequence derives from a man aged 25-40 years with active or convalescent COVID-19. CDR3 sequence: CASSLGQAGNTEAFF. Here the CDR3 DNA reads TGCGCCAGCAGCTTGGGGCAGGCGGGGAACACTGAAGCTTTCTTT.